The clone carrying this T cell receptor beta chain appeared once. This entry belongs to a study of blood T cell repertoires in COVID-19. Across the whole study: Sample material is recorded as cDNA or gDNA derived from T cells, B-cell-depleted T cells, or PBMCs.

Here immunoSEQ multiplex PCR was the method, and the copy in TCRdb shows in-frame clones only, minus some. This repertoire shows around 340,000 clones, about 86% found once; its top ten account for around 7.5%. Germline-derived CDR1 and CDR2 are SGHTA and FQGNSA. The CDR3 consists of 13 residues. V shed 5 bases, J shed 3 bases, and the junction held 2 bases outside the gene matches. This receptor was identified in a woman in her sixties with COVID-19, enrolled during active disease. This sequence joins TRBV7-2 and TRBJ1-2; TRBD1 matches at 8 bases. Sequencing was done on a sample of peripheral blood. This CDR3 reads CASSPTGDYGYTF. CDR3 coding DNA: TGTGCCAGCAGCCCGACAGGGGACTATGGCTACACCTTC.